These 27 T cell receptor beta chains came from one sample sequenced in a study of shared clonotypes between healthy human individuals. The assay was immunoSEQ multiplex PCR, and TCRdb's table has in-frame clones only and misses some. The data contain about 2.1 million clones, around 93% of them singletons. Naive CD8 populations comprised CD45RO-negative cells positively selected for CCR7, excluding terminally differentiated effector memory CD45RA+ cells. Sequenced: naive CD8+ T cells from PBMCs. These TCRs come from a man younger than 35 in good health. Some clones in this sample may be carry-over from other donors' samples.

The chain has TRBV5-1 and TRBJ2-1, with 7 nucleotides matching TRBD1. This CDR3 is built from 14 residues. Germline V lookup: CDR1 SGHRS, CDR2 YFSETQ. The V and J ends lost 3 bases and 3 bases, in that order; junction bases with no gene match: 3. The CDR3 nucleotides are TGCGCCAGCAGCTATCGACAGGGCTACAATGAGCAGTTCTTC. Its protein product is CASSYRQGYNEQFF.

This sequence joins TRBV28 and TRBJ1-2, with 9 bases that match TRBD1. V gave up 6 bases and J gave up 4 bases; unmatched junction bases: 15. The CDR3 loop spans 17 amino acids. CDR1 is MDHEN and CDR2 is SYDVKM in the germline V gene. The CDR3 DNA sequence: TGTGCCAGCAGCCAGGGACAGGGACCCCTATATGGCTATGGCTACACCTTC. Its translation is CASSQGQGPLYGYGYTF.

As DNA, the CDR3 is TGTGCCACTTATAGCGGGAGCGCGAACACCGGGGAGCTGTTTTTT. It yields the protein CATYSGSANTGELFF. The chain carries TRBV7-9 and TRBJ2-2; 9 bases align to TRBD2. Germline trimming cut 10 bases from V and 0 bases from J; bases unmatched to any gene: 6. The CDR3 loop spans 15 amino acids. Germline V CDR1 and CDR2: SEHNR, FQNEAQ (reference sequence).

This clone was seen a single time. The V call is TRBV6-1, the J call TRBJ2-1, with D tentatively TRBD2 (6 bases). This CDR3 is built from 16 residues. V lost 3 bases to trimming and J lost 4 bases, with 16 bases between them. The germline CDR1 and CDR2 sequences are MNHNS and SASEGT. The CDR3 is CASSEETGTLYNEQFF. The CDR3 nucleotides read TGTGCCAGCAGTGAGGAGACCGGGACTCTATACAATGAGCAGTTCTTC.

The rearrangement joins TRBV2 to TRBJ1-1; D is unclear. CDR3 length: 13 amino acids. Germline V gene lookup returns CDR1 SNHLY and CDR2 FYNNEI. Trimming took 5 bases from V and 7 from J, leaving 14 bases between them. CDR3 sequence (DNA): TGTGCCAGCAGTCCCCTCCCGACAAGTGAAGCTTTCTTT. Amino acids: CASSPLPTSEAFF.

The chain recombines TRBV7-9 with TRBJ2-7, with 7 bases aligning to TRBD1. The germline V gene encodes CDR1 SEHNR and CDR2 FQNEAQ (reference sequence). V lost 5 bases to trimming and J lost 5 bases; unmatched junction nucleotides: 15. The CDR3 totals 16 residues. CDR3 sequence (DNA): TGTGCCAGCAGCCCACTTCGACAGGGTTGGGTTGACGAGCAGTACTTC. It translates to CASSPLRQGWVDEQYF. The full variable domain, in which reference TRBV7-9 and TRBJ2-7 provide the parts outside the CDR3, is DTGVSQNPRHKITKRGQNVTFRCDPISEHNRLYWYRQTLGQGPEFLTYFQNEAQLEKSRLLSDRFSAERPKGSFSTLEIQRTEQGDSAMYLCASSPLRQGWVDEQYFGPGTRLTVT.

This clone came up once. The chain has TRBV4-1 and TRBJ2-7, with 9 bases aligning to TRBD2. V lost 3 bases and J lost 2; bases outside the gene matches: 5. The CDR3 is 15 amino acids. The germline V gene encodes CDR1 MGHRA and CDR2 YSYEKL. The CDR3 DNA follows: TGCGCCAGCAGCCATGGGGCTAGCGGGACCTACGAGCAGTACTTC. It translates to CASSHGASGTYEQYF.

The V gene is TRBV19, the J gene TRBJ2-7, with 9 bases fitting TRBD1. V gave up 5 bases and J gave up 3 bases; unmatched junction bases: 8. Germline lookup yields CDR1 LNHDA and CDR2 SQIVND (reference sequence). CDR3 length: 15 amino acids. The CDR3 protein is CASSAGQGEYYEQYF. The DNA of the CDR3 is TGTGCCAGTAGTGCGGGACAGGGAGAATACTACGAGCAGTACTTC.

As to this clone: This sample also contains other DNA sequences that code for the same CDR3. V is TRBV20-1 and J is TRBJ1-2; no firm D call. The CDR3 contains 9 residues. Germline V gene data show CDR1 as DFQATT and CDR2 as SNEGSKA (reference sequence). The V end was cut by 6 bases, the J end by 6 bases, with 5 bases between. The CDR3 sequence is CSAPNGYTF. CDR3 nucleotides: TGCAGTGCCCCAAATGGCTACACCTTC.

The V and J genes are TRBV7-2 and TRBJ2-5, with 11 bases aligning to TRBD1. V was pared by 4 bases and J by 5 bases, with 6 bases of the junction left unmatched. This CDR3 region has 15 residues. CDR1 and CDR2 (germline): SGHTA, FQGNSA. CDR3 protein: CASSYWTGGVETQYF. CDR3 nucleotide sequence: TGTGCCAGCAGCTACTGGACAGGGGGCGTGGAGACCCAGTACTTC.

This sequence joins TRBV19 and TRBJ1-5; TRBD1 is a possible D gene (5 bases). Germline V gene lookup returns CDR1 LNHDA and CDR2 SQIVND (reference sequence). The V and J ends lost 10 bases and 4 bases respectively, with 17 bases between them. CDR3 length: 14 amino acids. The CDR3 loop reads CATWGRGGNQPQHF. CDR3 DNA: TGTGCCACCTGGGGGAGGGGCGGAAATCAGCCCCAGCATTTT.

For this clone: This specimen includes other DNA sequences encoding the same CDR3. The chain employs TRBV7-9 and TRBJ2-6; no clear D. Looked up from germline, CDR1 is SEHNR and CDR2 is FQNEAQ (reference sequence). The CDR3 extends over 14 amino acids. V lost 6 bases and J lost 0, with 6 bases in between. The chain's CDR3 is CASRSGSGANVLTF. CDR3 nucleotides: TGTGCCAGCAGATCGGGCTCTGGGGCCAACGTCCTGACTTTC.

This clone came up once. The V gene is TRBV9, the J gene TRBJ2-1; D remains ambiguous. Trimming took off 0 bases at V and 2 bases at J, with 18 bases between the two ends. This CDR3 is 18 amino acids long. Germline CDR1 and CDR2: SGDLS and YYNGEE. CDR3 nucleotides: TGTGCCAGCAGCGTAGGGGATCGACGGCCTGACCCCTACAATGAGCAGTTCTTC. It encodes CASSVGDRRPDPYNEQFF.

V is TRBV28 and J is TRBJ2-1, with D tentatively TRBD1 (5 bases). V lost 6 bases, J lost 0 bases, and 15 bases lay in between. The V gene's germline CDR1 is MDHEN and CDR2 SYDVKM. The CDR3 is 16 amino acids. The CDR3 loop reads CASSETFGHSYNEQFF. DNA of the CDR3: TGTGCCAGCAGCGAGACCTTTGGACACTCCTACAATGAGCAGTTCTTC.

This chain uses TRBV2 with TRBJ1-5; D unclear. V was clipped by 6 bases and J by 4 bases, with 10 bases between them. Germline-derived CDR1 and CDR2 are SNHLY and FYNNEI. This CDR3 is 13 amino acids long. CDR3 DNA: TGTGCCAGCAGCAGACTGGGTAATCAGCCCCAGCATTTT. Translation: CASSRLGNQPQHF.

The chain is built from TRBV4-3 and TRBJ2-1; unclear D gene. Germline V gene sequence: CDR1 LGHNA, CDR2 YSLEER. V was cut by 1 base and J by 7 bases, with 14 bases left in between. This CDR3 has 15 amino acids. CDR3 in amino acids: CASSQGLRIANEQFF. The CDR3 DNA follows: TGCGCCAGCAGCCAAGGGCTCCGTATTGCAAATGAGCAGTTCTTC.

The V call is TRBV2, the J call TRBJ1-1, with a possible D match to TRBD1 (5 bases). Between the trimmed V and J ends, which lost 1 base and 10 bases, there was a span of 10 bases. This CDR3 comprises 12 residues. CDR1 is SNHLY, CDR2 FYNNEI, per germline. For the CDR3, the DNA is TGTGCCAGCAGTGAAGAAAGGGGAAGAGCTTTCTTT. Residues: CASSEERGRAFF.

This rearrangement joins TRBV15 to TRBJ2-1, with D unresolved. The CDR3 totals 14 residues. V lost 5 bases and J 6 bases, leaving 14 bases between the germline ends. The germline CDR1 and CDR2 sequences are LNHNV and YYDKDF (reference sequence). The CDR3 loop is CATSAQSKANEQFF. The CDR3 region has the DNA TGTGCCACCAGCGCCCAATCCAAGGCCAATGAGCAGTTCTTC. Full variable domain (outside the CDR3, taken from reference TRBV15 and TRBJ2-1): DAMVIQNPRYQVTQFGKPVTLSCSQTLNHNVMYWYQQKSSQAPKLLFHYYDKDFNNEADTPDNFQSRRPNTSFCFLDIRSPGLGDTAMYLCATSAQSKANEQFFGPGTRLTVL.

The chain recombines TRBV6-6 with TRBJ2-1; D unresolved. CDR1 is MNHNY, CDR2 SVGAGI, per germline (reference sequence). The ends were cut back, 2 bases at V and 10 bases at J, with 12 bases in the middle. The CDR3 consists of 13 residues. The CDR3 DNA is TGTGCCAGCAGTTACCGCCCGATCGCGGAGCAGTTCTTC. Translation gives CASSYRPIAEQFF.

V usage is TRBV19 and J usage is TRBJ2-7, with 9 nucleotides matching TRBD2. Germline lookup yields CDR1 LNHDA and CDR2 SQIVND (reference sequence). The V gene end was trimmed by 5 bases and the J gene end by 2 bases; junction bases not matched to a gene: 7. The CDR3 is made up of 15 amino acids. The CDR3 coding sequence is TGTGCCAGTAGTGGCGCGGGAGGGGATCCCTACGAGCAGTACTTC. Translating gives CASSGAGGDPYEQYF.

The chain combines TRBV10-2 with TRBJ2-7; no definite D call. Between the trimmed V and J ends, which lost 4 bases and 0 bases, there was a span of 10 bases. Germline CDR1 and CDR2: WSHSY and SAAADI. The CDR3 length is 14 residues. The CDR3 here is CASSVMRSSYEQYF. CDR3 sequence (DNA): TGCGCCAGCAGTGTCATGAGGAGCTCCTACGAGCAGTACTTC.

The chain couples TRBV4-2 to TRBJ1-1, with 9 bases matching TRBD1. The CDR3 is 16 residues long. Germline CDR1 reads LGHNA; CDR2 reads YNFKEQ. V was pared by 4 bases and J by 11 bases, with 17 bases of the junction left unmatched. CDR3 DNA: TGTGCCAGCAGCCTTCCGGGACAGGGAGGTCCTGGGCGGGCTTTCTTT. Amino acid sequence: CASSLPGQGGPGRAFF.

The V gene is TRBV7-2, the J gene TRBJ2-7; the D gene could be TRBD1 or TRBD2 (6 bases each). V was pared by 2 bases and J by 4 bases, with 18 bases between. CDR1 is SGHTA, CDR2 FQGNSA, per germline. This CDR3 region has 16 residues. CDR3 DNA sequence: TGTGCCAGCAGCTTAATTTCGGGGGCTTTGGGATACGAGCAGTACTTC. This encodes CASSLISGALGYEQYF.

A single count supports this clone. The gene calls are TRBV27 and TRBJ1-1; 8 bases map to TRBD1. CDR3 size: 14 residues. Trimming cost V 5 bases and J 5 bases; bases outside gene matches: 7. Germline lookup yields CDR1 MNHEY and CDR2 SMNVEV (reference sequence). CDR3 sequence reads: CASSHRGGPTEAFF. CDR3 coding DNA: TGTGCCAGCAGTCACAGGGGGGGGCCAACTGAAGCTTTCTTT.

The chain employs TRBV27 and TRBJ1-1; D possibly corresponds to TRBD1 (6 bases). Trimming removed 1 base from V and 0 bases from J, with 15 bases in between. This CDR3 has 17 residues. Germline V CDR1 and CDR2: MNHEY, SMNVEV (reference sequence). This chain's CDR3 is CASSLLSRGYMNTEAFF. The CDR3 DNA sequence: TGTGCCAGCAGTTTATTGAGCAGGGGATACATGAACACTGAAGCTTTCTTT.

Note on this clone: Within the sample, other DNA sequences also encode this same CDR3. The chain combines TRBV6-5 with TRBJ2-7; a weak D match, TRBD1 (5 bases). In germline, CDR1 is MNHEY, CDR2 SVGAGI. V was clipped by 0 bases and J by 1 base, with 13 bases between them. The CDR3 extends over 16 amino acids. The CDR3 bases are TGTGCCAGCAGTTACTCAACAGGCCGGGTATCCTACGAGCAGTACTTC. This encodes CASSYSTGRVSYEQYF.

The DNA of the CDR3 is TGTGCCAGCAGCTTAATAGACGAGCAGTACTTC. Protein product: CASSLIDEQYF. The rearrangement links TRBV7-9 to TRBJ2-7; D uncertain. The V and J ends lost 2 bases and 5 bases respectively, with 4 bases between them. Germline CDR1 is SEHNR and CDR2 is FQNEAQ (reference sequence). The CDR3 covers 11 residues.